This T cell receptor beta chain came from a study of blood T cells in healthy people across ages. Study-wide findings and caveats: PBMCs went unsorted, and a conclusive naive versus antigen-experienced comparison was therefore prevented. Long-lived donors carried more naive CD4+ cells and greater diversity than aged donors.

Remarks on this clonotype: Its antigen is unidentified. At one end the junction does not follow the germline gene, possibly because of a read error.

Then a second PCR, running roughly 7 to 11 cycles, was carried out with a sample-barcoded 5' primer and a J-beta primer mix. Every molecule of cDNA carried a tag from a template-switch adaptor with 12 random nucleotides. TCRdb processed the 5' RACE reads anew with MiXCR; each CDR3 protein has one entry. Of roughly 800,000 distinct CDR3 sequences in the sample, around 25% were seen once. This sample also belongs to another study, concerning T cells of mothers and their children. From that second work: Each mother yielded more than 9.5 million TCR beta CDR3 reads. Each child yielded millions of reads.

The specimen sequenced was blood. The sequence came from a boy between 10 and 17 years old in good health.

The CDR3 nucleotides read TGTGCCAGCAGTGCCCCCCCGGGGAGAACAGATATGCAGTATTTC. Protein sequence: CASSAPPGRTDMQYF. The chain has TRBV12-3 or TRBV12-4 and TRBJ2-3; D may be TRBD2 (5 bases). CDR3 size: 15 residues.